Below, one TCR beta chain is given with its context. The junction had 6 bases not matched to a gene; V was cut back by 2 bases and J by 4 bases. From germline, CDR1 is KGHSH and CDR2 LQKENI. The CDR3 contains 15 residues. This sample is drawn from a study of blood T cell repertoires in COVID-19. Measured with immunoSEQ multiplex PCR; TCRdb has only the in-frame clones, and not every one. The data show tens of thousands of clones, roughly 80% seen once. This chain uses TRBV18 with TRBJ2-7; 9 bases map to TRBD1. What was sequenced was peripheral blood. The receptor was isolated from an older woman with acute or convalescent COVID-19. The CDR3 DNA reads TGTGCCAGCTCACCAGGCTCAGGGACAGGGTACGAGCAGTACTTC. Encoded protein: CASSPGSGTGYEQYF.